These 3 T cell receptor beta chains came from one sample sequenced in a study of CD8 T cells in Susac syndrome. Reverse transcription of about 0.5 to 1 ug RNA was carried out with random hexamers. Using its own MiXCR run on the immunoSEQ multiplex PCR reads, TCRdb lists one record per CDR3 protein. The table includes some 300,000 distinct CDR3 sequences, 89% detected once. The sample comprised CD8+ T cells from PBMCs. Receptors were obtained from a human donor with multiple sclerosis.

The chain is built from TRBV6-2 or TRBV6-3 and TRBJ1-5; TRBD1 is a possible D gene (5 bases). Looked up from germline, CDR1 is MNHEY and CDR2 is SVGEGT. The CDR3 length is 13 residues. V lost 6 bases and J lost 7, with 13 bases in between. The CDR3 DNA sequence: TGTGCCAGCAGCCACGGGGGAATCCAGCCCCAGCATTTT. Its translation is CASSHGGIQPQHF.

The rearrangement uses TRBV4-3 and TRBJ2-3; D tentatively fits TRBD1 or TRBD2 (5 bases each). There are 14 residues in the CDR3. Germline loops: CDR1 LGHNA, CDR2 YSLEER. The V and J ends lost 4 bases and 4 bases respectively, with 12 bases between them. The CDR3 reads CASSPPGDADTQYF. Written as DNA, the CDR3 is TGCGCCAGCAGCCCCCCCGGGGACGCAGATACGCAGTATTTT.

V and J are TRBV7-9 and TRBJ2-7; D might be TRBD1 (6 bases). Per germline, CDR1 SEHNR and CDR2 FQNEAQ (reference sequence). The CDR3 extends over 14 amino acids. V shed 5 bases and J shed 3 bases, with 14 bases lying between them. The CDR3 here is CASSRTGTNYEQYF. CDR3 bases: TGTGCCAGCAGCCGAACCGGGACAAACTACGAGCAGTACTTC.